These 30 T cell receptor beta chains were sequenced from one sample in a study of blood T cells in healthy people across ages. Alongside a J-beta primer mix, a sample-barcoded 5' primer served in a second PCR lasting roughly 6 to 11 cycles. TCRdb independently ran MiXCR on the 5' RACE reads; one entry per CDR3 protein. The sample includes 800,000 or so distinct CDR3 sequences, just under 25% seen only once; the top ten take approximately 3.7%. The sample was also reused in another study, on T cells of mothers and their children.

Source material: blood. The receptors come from a boy younger than 18 in good health.

The sample holds a few counts of this clonotype. The chain carries TRBV6-2 or TRBV6-3 and TRBJ2-1; TRBD2 matches 12 bases. The length of the CDR3 is 14 residues. Trimming cost V 5 bases and J 8 bases; bases outside gene matches: 4. Germline V gene sequence: CDR1 MNHEY, CDR2 SVGEGT. CDR3 nucleotides: TGTGCCAGCAGTCTAGCGGGAGGGCTGGATGAGCAGTTCTTC. Encoded protein: CASSLAGGLDEQFF.

This clonotype was observed a few times. The chain links TRBV5-6 to TRBJ1-2; no reliable D call. V gave up 4 bases and J gave up 3 bases, with 7 bases separating them. Germline lookup yields CDR1 SGHDT and CDR2 YYEEEE. The CDR3 is 12 residues long. The CDR3 nucleotides read TGTGCCAGCAGCGCGGCCGACTATGGCTACACCTTC. This codes for CASSAADYGYTF.

J is TRBJ1-5 and V is TRBV27; D possibly corresponds to TRBD1 (6 bases). With 6 bases removed from V and 3 bases from J, the gap between germline ends came to 21 bases. The CDR3 sequence is 17 residues long. Germline loops: CDR1 MNHEY, CDR2 SMNVEV (reference sequence). CDR3 protein: CASRPRKGGRDNQPQHF. The CDR3 DNA sequence: TGTGCCAGCAGACCCCGGAAGGGGGGGAGGGACAATCAGCCCCAGCATTTT.

This clonotype was found a few times. The chain joins TRBV15 to TRBJ2-6; no clear D gene. The germline V gene has CDR1 LNHNV and CDR2 YYDKDF (reference sequence). The CDR3 runs 15 residues. Trimming cost V 3 bases and J 1 base, with 7 bases left between them. The CDR3 nucleotides are TGTGCCACCAGCAGCCAGCGTTCTGGGGCCAACGTCCTGACTTTC. Protein product: CATSSQRSGANVLTF. Variable domain in full (rest from reference TRBV15 and TRBJ2-6): DAMVIQNPRYQVTQFGKPVTLSCSQTLNHNVMYWYQQKSSQAPKLLFHYYDKDFNNEADTPDNFQSRRPNTSFCFLDIRSPGLGDTAMYLCATSSQRSGANVLTFGAGSRLTVL.

This sequence joins TRBV7-2 and TRBJ1-6; no firm D call. The CDR3 is 17 amino acids. V was trimmed by 5 bases and J by 0 bases, leaving 14 bases between them. Germline values: CDR1 SGHTA, CDR2 FQGNSA. The CDR3 protein is CASSPRLLSSYNSPLHF. The CDR3 bases are TGTGCCAGCAGCCCCCGACTGTTGAGCTCCTATAATTCACCCCTCCACTTT.

This chain joins TRBV5-1 and TRBJ1-1; D ambiguous. The germline V gene has CDR1 SGHRS and CDR2 YFSETQ. Trimming removed 3 bases from V and 2 bases from J, with 17 bases in between. This CDR3 region has 16 residues. The DNA for the CDR3 is TGCGCCAGCAGCTCCTCTGCAGCTCTGATAAACACTGAAGCTTTCTTT. Protein: CASSSSAALINTEAFF.

This chain uses TRBV6-2 or TRBV6-3 with TRBJ1-1; no clear D gene. This CDR3 has 14 amino acids. Germline CDR1 MNHEY, CDR2 SVGEGT. V was cut by 0 bases and J by 0 bases, with 5 bases left in between. Here the CDR3 DNA reads TGTGCCAGCAGTTACTCGAGGATGAACACTGAAGCTTTCTTT. The encoded protein is CASSYSRMNTEAFF.

This clonotype was found a few times. The CDR3, as DNA: TGTGCCAGCAGTTTCTCGGGCCTAGACACCGGGGAGCTGTTTTTT. As protein: CASSFSGLDTGELFF. The chain carries TRBV28 and TRBJ2-2, with no clear D. Trimming removed 3 bases from V and 3 bases from J, with 11 bases in between. This CDR3 spans 15 amino acids. Germline V gene lookup returns CDR1 MDHEN and CDR2 SYDVKM.

This clonotype has just a few counts. The chain recombines TRBV2 with TRBJ1-5, with D uncertain. The CDR3 is 14 amino acids. Germline values: CDR1 SNHLY, CDR2 FYNNEI. V shed 1 base and J shed 0 bases, with 4 bases lying between them. For the CDR3, the DNA is TGTGCCAGCAGTGAAGTTGATAGCAATCAGCCCCAGCATTTT. It codes for CASSEVDSNQPQHF. Looking up the rest from reference TRBV2 and TRBJ1-5 gives the full variable domain: EPEVTQTPSHQVTQMGQEVILRCVPISNHLYFYWYRQILGQKVEFLVSFYNNEISEKSEIFDDQFSVERPDGSNFTLKIRSTKLEDSAMYFCASSEVDSNQPQHFGDGTRLSIL.

This clonotype was counted a few times. The V and J genes are TRBV29-1 and TRBJ2-7, with a weak D call TRBD2 (5 bases). Trimming pared 5 bases from V and 3 bases from J, leaving 26 bases between. There are 17 residues in the CDR3. Germline assignment: CDR1 SQVTM and CDR2 ANQGSEA. For the CDR3, the DNA is TGCAGCGTTCAGGAGGACGGATCCCGGCTAGCCGACTACGAGCAGTACTTC. As protein: CSVQEDGSRLADYEQYF.

This clonotype turned up a few times. The genes are TRBV4-1 and TRBJ2-2; 8 nucleotides align to TRBD1. The V and J ends lost 3 bases and 5 bases, in that order; junction bases with no gene match: 8. CDR1 is MGHRA and CDR2 is YSYEKL in the germline V gene. The CDR3 spans 16 residues. CDR3 nucleotides: TGCGCCAGCAGCCATCCCGGACAGGGAGGAACCGGGGAGCTGTTTTTT. Translating gives CASSHPGQGGTGELFF.

This chain links TRBV20-1 with TRBJ2-5; 8 bases agree with TRBD2. The length of the CDR3 is 14 residues. V dropped 8 bases and J dropped 5; count of bases not matched to a gene: 13. Germline loops: CDR1 DFQATT, CDR2 SNEGSKA (reference sequence). The chain's CDR3 is CSPTGGQGGETQYF. The CDR3 coding sequence is TGCAGTCCCACGGGAGGGCAGGGAGGGGAGACCCAGTACTTC.

This clonotype has a handful of counts. This chain connects TRBV11-2 to TRBJ2-4; D gene unclear. The CDR3 consists of 16 residues. Germline lookup yields CDR1 SGHAT and CDR2 FQNNGV. V was cut by 0 bases and J by 1 base, with 10 bases left in between. CDR3 protein: CASSLDFRLAKNIQYF. The CDR3 coding sequence is TGTGCCAGCAGCTTAGATTTTCGGCTGGCCAAAAACATTCAGTACTTC. The full variable domain, its missing parts supplied by reference TRBV11-2 and TRBJ2-4, is EAGVAQSPRYKIIEKRQSVAFWCNPISGHATLYWYQQILGQGPKLLIQFQNNGVVDDSQLPKDRFSAERLKGVDSTLKIQPAKLEDSAVYLCASSLDFRLAKNIQYFGAGTRLSVL.

V and J are TRBV20-1 and TRBJ2-3; D is unresolved. The CDR3 spans 13 residues. Trimming took 0 bases from V and 3 from J, leaving 7 bases between them. Per germline, CDR1 DFQATT and CDR2 SNEGSKA (reference sequence). CDR3 nucleotide sequence: TGCAGTGCTAGAGAGGGGTCGACAGATACGCAGTATTTT. It encodes CSAREGSTDTQYF.

The chain has TRBV6-5 and TRBJ1-2; weak D call: TRBD1 (5 bases). The germline CDR1 and CDR2 sequences are MNHEY and SVGAGI. V gave up 7 bases and J gave up 8 bases, with 17 bases separating them. This CDR3 is 13 amino acids long. This CDR3 is CASKPGPVGGYTF. The CDR3 DNA reads as TGTGCCAGCAAACCGGGACCCGTGGGAGGCTACACCTTC.

The V and J genes are TRBV6-1 and TRBJ2-3; TRBD1 matches at 8 bases. V was pared by 6 bases and J by 5 bases, with 7 bases of the junction left unmatched. The germline gives CDR1 MNHNS, CDR2 SASEGT. The CDR3 has 14 amino acids. Here the CDR3 reads CASRPGQGGDTQYF. The CDR3 nucleotides are TGTGCCAGCAGACCCGGACAGGGCGGAGATACGCAGTATTTT.

In this sample, this clonotype turned up a few times. V gene TRBV6-2 or TRBV6-3 combines with J gene TRBJ1-5; D may be TRBD1 (6 bases). V lost 0 bases and J 2 bases, leaving 14 bases between the germline ends. Germline CDR1 MNHEY, CDR2 SVGEGT. The CDR3 length is 17 residues. CDR3 region: CASSYSSGEVGNQPQHF. The CDR3, as DNA: TGTGCCAGCAGTTACTCATCAGGGGAGGTTGGCAATCAGCCCCAGCATTTT.

This clonotype was counted between two and nine times. The genes are TRBV29-1 and TRBJ2-5, with D perhaps matching TRBD1 or TRBD2 (7 bases each). The DNA matches TRBJ2-7 better at its end, which makes the J call doubtful. The CDR3 has 13 residues. CDR1 is SQVTM, CDR2 ANQGSEA, per germline. The CDR3 reads CSAREEGAYEQYF. The CDR3 coding sequence is TGCAGCGCCCGGGAGGAGGGGGCATACGAGCAGTACTTC.

The chain links TRBV7-9 to TRBJ2-1; 9 bases match TRBD1. V lost 5 bases to trimming and J lost 7 bases; unmatched junction nucleotides: 12. CDR1 and CDR2 (germline): SEHNR, FQNEAQ (reference sequence). The CDR3 totals 16 residues. The CDR3 loop reads CASSPSPTGGRNEQFF. The CDR3 nucleotides are TGTGCCAGCAGCCCTAGTCCCACAGGGGGCCGTAATGAGCAGTTCTTC.

V is TRBV24-1 and J is TRBJ2-1; D may match TRBD1 or TRBD2 (5 bases each). CDR1 is KGHDR, CDR2 SFDVKD, per germline. This CDR3 spans 9 amino acids. Trimming left V 3 bases short and J 16 bases short, with 6 bases between. In DNA form, the CDR3 reads TGTGCCACCAGTGATCGGGACTTCTTC. Translated: CATSDRDFF.

The chain links TRBV18 to TRBJ1-4, with TRBD1 as a possible D gene (5 bases). This CDR3 comprises 15 residues. Trimming pared 3 bases from V and 6 bases from J, leaving 14 bases between. Germline-derived CDR1 and CDR2 are KGHSH and LQKENI. The CDR3 here is CASSPTRDGHEKLFF. CDR3 in DNA: TGTGCCAGCTCACCGACACGGGACGGACATGAAAAACTGTTTTTT.

V is TRBV10-3 and J is TRBJ1-2; 10 bases align to TRBD1. Germline V gene sequence: CDR1 ENHRY, CDR2 SYGVKD. V was pared by 7 bases and J by 1 base, with 9 bases of the junction left unmatched. The CDR3 covers 16 residues. The CDR3 region has the DNA TGTGCCATCAAGACCGAGGGACAGGGGCTTAACTATGGCTACACCTTC. Translating it yields CAIKTEGQGLNYGYTF.

This chain links TRBV24-1 with TRBJ2-3; tentative D call: TRBD2 (5 bases). The CDR3 has 16 amino acids. Germline lookup yields CDR1 KGHDR and CDR2 SFDVKD. V shed 0 bases and J shed 0 bases, with 9 bases lying between them. CDR3 region: CATSDLFEGSTDTQYF. CDR3 nucleotides: TGTGCCACCAGTGATTTGTTCGAGGGCAGCACAGATACGCAGTATTTT.

The chain joins TRBV3-1 to TRBJ2-3; the D gene could be TRBD1 or TRBD2 (5 bases each). This CDR3 is 13 amino acids long. V lost 2 bases and J 5 bases, leaving 8 bases between the germline ends. CDR1 is LGHDT and CDR2 is YNNKEL in the germline V gene (reference sequence). This chain's CDR3 is CASSQPRGDTQYF. In nucleotides, the CDR3 is TGTGCCAGCAGCCAACCGAGGGGAGATACGCAGTATTTT.

The chain recombines TRBV12-3 or TRBV12-4 with TRBJ2-5; D call uncertain. TRBJ2-1 matches the DNA end more closely, so the J call is doubtful. The CDR3 has 13 residues. The CDR3 here is CASSFARHNEQFF. The CDR3 DNA reads TGTGCCAGCAGTTTCGCCAGGCACAATGAGCAGTTCTTC.

This rearrangement joins TRBV20-1 to TRBJ2-7, with 8 bases matching TRBD2. The CDR3 runs 14 residues. The germline gives CDR1 DFQATT, CDR2 SNEGSKA (reference sequence). Trimming at V came to 0 bases and at J to 3 bases, leaving 4 bases not matched to a gene. Written as DNA, the CDR3 is TGCAGTGCTAGAGAAAGCGGGAGCATCTACGAGCAGTACTTC. It specifies CSARESGSIYEQYF.

The chain combines TRBV7-2 with TRBJ1-1, with D possibly TRBD1 on 6 matching bases. Germline CDR1 SGHTA, CDR2 FQGNSA. The CDR3 is 16 amino acids. Trimming removed 4 bases at V and 4 bases at J, with 19 bases between. CDR3 region: CASSSGATPRGTEAFF. The CDR3 region has the DNA TGTGCCAGCAGCTCGGGGGCCACACCCCGTGGCACTGAAGCTTTCTTT.

The rearrangement joins TRBV20-1 to TRBJ2-7; D may be TRBD1 (5 bases). The V and J ends lost 5 bases and 2 bases respectively, with 25 bases between them. Looked up from germline, CDR1 is DFQATT and CDR2 is SNEGSKA (reference sequence). The CDR3 length is 17 residues. CDR3: CSAPLIGQGISTYEQYF. The CDR3 region has the DNA TGCAGTGCTCCCCTGATTGGGCAGGGAATATCGACCTACGAGCAGTACTTC.

The chain is built from TRBV20-1 and TRBJ1-2, with 7 bases that match TRBD1. J gave up 2 bases and V 4 bases, and 4 bases lay outside the gene matches. The CDR3 contains 13 residues. CDR1 is DFQATT, CDR2 SNEGSKA, per germline (reference sequence). CDR3 protein: CSANIQGNYGYTF. The CDR3 bases are TGCAGTGCTAACATACAGGGGAACTATGGCTACACCTTC.

V gene TRBV20-1 combines with J gene TRBJ2-1, with 7 bases fitting TRBD1. Per the germline V gene, CDR1 is DFQATT and CDR2 is SNEGSKA (reference sequence). This CDR3 contains 15 residues. V trimming: 3 bases; J trimming: 3 bases; junction bases outside the gene matches: 8. In DNA form, the CDR3 reads TGCAGTGCTAGCAGGACAGGAGAACACTACAATGAGCAGTTCTTC. Amino acids: CSASRTGEHYNEQFF.